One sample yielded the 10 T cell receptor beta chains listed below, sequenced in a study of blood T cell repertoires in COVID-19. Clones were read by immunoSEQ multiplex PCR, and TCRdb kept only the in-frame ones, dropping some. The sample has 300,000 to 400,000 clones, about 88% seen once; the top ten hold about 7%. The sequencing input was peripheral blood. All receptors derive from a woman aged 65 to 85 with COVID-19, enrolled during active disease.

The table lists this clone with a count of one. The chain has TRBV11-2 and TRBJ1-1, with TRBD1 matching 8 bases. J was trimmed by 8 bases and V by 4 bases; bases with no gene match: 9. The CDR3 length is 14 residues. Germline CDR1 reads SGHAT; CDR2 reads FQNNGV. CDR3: CASSSKGDRWEAFF. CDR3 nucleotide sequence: TGTGCCAGCAGCTCGAAGGGGGACAGGTGGGAAGCTTTCTTT.

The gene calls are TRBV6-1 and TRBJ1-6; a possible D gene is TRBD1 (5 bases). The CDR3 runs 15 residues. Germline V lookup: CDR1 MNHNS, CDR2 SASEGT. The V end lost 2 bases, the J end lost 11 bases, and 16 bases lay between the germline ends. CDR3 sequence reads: CASSELAGKITPLHF. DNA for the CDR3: TGTGCCAGCAGTGAATTGGCAGGGAAAATCACACCCCTCCACTTT.

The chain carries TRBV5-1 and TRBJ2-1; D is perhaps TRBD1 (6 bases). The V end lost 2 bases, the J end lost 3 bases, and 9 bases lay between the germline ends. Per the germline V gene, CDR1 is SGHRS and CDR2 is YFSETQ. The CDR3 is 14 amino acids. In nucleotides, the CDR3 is TGCGCCAGCAGCTTTGGACAGATCTACAATGAGCAGTTCTTC. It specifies CASSFGQIYNEQFF.

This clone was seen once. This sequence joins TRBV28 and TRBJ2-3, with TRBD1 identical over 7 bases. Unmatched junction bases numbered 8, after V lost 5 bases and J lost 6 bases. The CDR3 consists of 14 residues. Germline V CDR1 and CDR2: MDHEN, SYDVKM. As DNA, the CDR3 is TGTGCCAGCAGTCCCCAGGGGGTGATCGATACGCAGTATTTT. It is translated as CASSPQGVIDTQYF.

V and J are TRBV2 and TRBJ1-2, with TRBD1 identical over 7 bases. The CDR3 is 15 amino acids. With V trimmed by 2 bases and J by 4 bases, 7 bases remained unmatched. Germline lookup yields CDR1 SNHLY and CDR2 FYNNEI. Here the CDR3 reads CASSERDSITYGYTF. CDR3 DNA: TGTGCCAGCAGTGAAAGGGACAGTATTACCTATGGCTACACCTTC.

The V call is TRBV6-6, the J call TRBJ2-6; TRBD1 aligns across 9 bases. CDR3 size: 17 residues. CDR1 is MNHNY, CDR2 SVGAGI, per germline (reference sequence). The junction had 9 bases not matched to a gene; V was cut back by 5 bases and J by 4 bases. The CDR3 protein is CASSRTGTGSGANVLTF. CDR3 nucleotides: TGTGCCAGCAGTCGAACCGGGACAGGGTCCGGGGCCAACGTCCTGACTTTC.

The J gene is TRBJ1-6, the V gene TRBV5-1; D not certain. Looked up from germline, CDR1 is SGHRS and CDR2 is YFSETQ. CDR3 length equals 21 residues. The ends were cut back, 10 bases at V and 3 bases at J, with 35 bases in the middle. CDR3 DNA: TGCGCCGGGGAGCGGGGAGGTTGGTCCGAGTTTTATCCAAGCTATAATTCACCCCTCCACTTT. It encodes CAGERGGWSEFYPSYNSPLHF.

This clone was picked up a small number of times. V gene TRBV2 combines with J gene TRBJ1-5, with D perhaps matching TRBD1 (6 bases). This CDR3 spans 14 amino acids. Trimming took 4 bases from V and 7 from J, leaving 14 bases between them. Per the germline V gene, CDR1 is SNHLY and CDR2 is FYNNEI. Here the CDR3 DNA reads TGTGCCAGCAGTGGCTACAGGGTCGGGCAGCCCCAGCATTTT. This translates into CASSGYRVGQPQHF.

The CDR3 nucleotides are TGTGCCAGCAGGCGAACCGGGACAGCCGCTCGGAAGGAACAAAATGAGCAGTTCTTC. This gives the protein CASRRTGTAARKEQNEQFF. The chain joins TRBV6-4 to TRBJ2-1; 7 nucleotides align to TRBD1. V lost 6 bases and J lost 7; bases outside the gene matches: 24. The CDR3 is 19 amino acids. Germline V gene lookup returns CDR1 MRHNA and CDR2 SNTAGT.

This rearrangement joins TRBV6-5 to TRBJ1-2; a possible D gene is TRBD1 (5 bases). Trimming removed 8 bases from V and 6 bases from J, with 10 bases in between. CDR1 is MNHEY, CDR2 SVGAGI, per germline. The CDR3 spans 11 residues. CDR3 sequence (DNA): TGTGCCAGCTGGGGGGGGGATGGCTACACCTTC. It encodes CASWGGDGYTF.